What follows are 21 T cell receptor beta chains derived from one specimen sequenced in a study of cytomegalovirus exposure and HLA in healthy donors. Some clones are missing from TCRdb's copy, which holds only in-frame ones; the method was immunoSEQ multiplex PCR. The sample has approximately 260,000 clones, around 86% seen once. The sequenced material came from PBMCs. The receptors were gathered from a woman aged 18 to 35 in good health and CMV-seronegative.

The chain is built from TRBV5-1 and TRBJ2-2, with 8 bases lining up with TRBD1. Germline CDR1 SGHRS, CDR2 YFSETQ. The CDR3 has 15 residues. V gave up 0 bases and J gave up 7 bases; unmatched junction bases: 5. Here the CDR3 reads CASSLVDREGGELFF. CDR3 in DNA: TGCGCCAGCAGCTTGGTGGACAGGGAAGGCGGGGAGCTGTTTTTT.

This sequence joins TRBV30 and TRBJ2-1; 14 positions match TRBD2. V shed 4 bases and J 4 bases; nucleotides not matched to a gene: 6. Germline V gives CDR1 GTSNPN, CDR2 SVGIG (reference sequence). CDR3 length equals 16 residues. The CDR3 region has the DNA TGTGCCTGGAAGGGACTAGCGGGAGAAGGGTACAATGAGCAGTTCTTC. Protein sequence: CAWKGLAGEGYNEQFF. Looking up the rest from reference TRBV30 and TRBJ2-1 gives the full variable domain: SQTIHQWPATLVQPVGSPLSLECTVEGTSNPNLYWYRQAAGRGLQLLFYSVGIGQISSEVPQNLSASRPQDRQFILSSKKLLLSDSGFYLCAWKGLAGEGYNEQFFGPGTRLTVL.

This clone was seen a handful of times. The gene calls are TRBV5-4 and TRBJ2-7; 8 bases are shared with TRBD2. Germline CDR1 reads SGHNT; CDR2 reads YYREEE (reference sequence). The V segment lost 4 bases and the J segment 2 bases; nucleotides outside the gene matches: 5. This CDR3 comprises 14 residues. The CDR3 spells CASSPGGGTYEQYF. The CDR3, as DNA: TGTGCCAGCAGCCCCGGCGGGGGGACCTACGAGCAGTACTTC.

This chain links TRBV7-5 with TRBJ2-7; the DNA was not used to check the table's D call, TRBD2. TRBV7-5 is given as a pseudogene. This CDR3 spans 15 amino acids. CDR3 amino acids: CVRSLVLAGVYEQYF. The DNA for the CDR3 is TGTGTCAGAAGCTTAGTCCTAGCGGGAGTTTACGAGCAGTACTTC.

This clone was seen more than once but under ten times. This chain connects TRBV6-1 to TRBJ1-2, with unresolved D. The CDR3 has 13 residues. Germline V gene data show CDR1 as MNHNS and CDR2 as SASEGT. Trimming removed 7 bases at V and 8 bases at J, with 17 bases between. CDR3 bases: TGTGCCAGCACCGGAGCGGGTTTTTGGGGCTACACCTTC. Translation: CASTGAGFWGYTF.

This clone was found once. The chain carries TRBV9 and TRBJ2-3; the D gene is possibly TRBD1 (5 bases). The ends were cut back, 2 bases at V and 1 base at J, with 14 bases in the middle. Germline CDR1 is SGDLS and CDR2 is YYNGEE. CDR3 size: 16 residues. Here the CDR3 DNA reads TGTGCCAGCAGCGTGAACCAGGGATCTCGCACAGATACGCAGTATTTT. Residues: CASSVNQGSRTDTQYF.

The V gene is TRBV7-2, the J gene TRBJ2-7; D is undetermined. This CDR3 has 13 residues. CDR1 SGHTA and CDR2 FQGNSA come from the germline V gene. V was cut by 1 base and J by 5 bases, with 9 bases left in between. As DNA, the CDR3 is TGTGCCAGCAGCTTAGGTTCCTTCGACGAGCAGTACTTC. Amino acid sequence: CASSLGSFDEQYF. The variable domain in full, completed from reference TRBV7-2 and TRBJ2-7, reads GAGVSQSPSNKVTEKGKDVELRCDPISGHTALYWYRQSLGQGLEFLIYFQGNSAPDKSGLPSDRFSAERTGGSVSTLTIQRTQQEDSAVYLCASSLGSFDEQYFGPGTRLTVT.

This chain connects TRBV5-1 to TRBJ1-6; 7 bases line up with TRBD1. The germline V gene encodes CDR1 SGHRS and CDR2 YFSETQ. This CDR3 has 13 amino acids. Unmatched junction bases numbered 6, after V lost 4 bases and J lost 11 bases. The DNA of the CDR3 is TGCGCCAGCAGCATTGGGACAGCAACACCCCTCCACTTT. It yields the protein CASSIGTATPLHF.

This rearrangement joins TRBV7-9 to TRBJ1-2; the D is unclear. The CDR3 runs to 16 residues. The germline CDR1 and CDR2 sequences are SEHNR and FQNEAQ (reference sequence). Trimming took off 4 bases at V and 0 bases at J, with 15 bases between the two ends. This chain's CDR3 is CASSSGMSPANYGYTF. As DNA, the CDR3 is TGTGCCAGCAGCTCGGGAATGAGTCCGGCTAACTATGGCTACACCTTC.

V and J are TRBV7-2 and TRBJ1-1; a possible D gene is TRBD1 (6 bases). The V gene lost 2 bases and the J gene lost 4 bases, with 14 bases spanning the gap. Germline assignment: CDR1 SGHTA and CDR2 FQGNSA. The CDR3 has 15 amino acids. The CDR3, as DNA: TGTGCCAGCAGCTTATCTGGGGAAGGGGGCACTGAAGCTTTCTTT. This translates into CASSLSGEGGTEAFF.

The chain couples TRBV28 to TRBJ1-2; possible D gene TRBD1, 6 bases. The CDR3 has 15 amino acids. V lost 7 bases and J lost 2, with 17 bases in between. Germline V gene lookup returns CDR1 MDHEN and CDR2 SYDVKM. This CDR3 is CASTSSGQGNYGYTF. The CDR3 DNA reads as TGTGCCAGCACATCCTCCGGCCAGGGGAACTATGGCTACACCTTC.

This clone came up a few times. Here the CDR3 DNA reads TGTGCCAGTAGTCCGGACAGGGAAACTGAAGCTTTCTTT. Amino acids: CASSPDRETEAFF. The V call is TRBV19, the J call TRBJ1-1; 8 bases fit TRBD1. The CDR3 length is 13 residues. After removal of 5 bases from V and 5 bases from J, the junction contained 4 bases not matched to a gene. From germline, CDR1 is LNHDA and CDR2 SQIVND (reference sequence). Looking up the rest from reference TRBV19 and TRBJ1-1 gives the full variable domain: DGGITQSPKYLFRKEGQNVTLSCEQNLNHDAMYWYRQDPGQGLRLIYYSQIVNDFQKGDIAEGYSVSREKKESFPLTVTSAQKNPTAFYLCASSPDRETEAFFGQGTRLTVV.

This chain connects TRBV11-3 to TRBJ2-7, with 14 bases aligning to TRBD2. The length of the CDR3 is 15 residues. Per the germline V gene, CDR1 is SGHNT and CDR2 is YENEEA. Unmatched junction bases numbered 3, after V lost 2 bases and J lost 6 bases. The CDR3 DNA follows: TGTGCCAGCAGCTTATGGACTAGCGGGAGGAGCGAGCAGTACTTC. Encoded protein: CASSLWTSGRSEQYF.

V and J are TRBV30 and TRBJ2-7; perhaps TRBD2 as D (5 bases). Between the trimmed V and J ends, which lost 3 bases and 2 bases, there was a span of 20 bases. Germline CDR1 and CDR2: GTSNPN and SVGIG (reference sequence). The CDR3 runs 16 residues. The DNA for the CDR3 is TGTGCCTGGAGGAAAGAAGGAGGAGAGCCGACCTACGAGCAGTACTTC. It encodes CAWRKEGGEPTYEQYF.

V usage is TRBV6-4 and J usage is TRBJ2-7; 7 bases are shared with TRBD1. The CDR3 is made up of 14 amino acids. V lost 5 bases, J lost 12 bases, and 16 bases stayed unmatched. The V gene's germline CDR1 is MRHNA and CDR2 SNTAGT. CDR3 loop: CASSFQGGSTPSYF. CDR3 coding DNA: TGTGCCAGCAGTTTTCAAGGGGGCAGCACCCCCTCGTACTTC.

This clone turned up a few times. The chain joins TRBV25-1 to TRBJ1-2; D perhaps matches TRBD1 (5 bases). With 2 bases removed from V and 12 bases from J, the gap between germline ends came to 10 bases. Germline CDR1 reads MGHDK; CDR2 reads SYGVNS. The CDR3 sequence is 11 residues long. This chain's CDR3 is CASSEGHRHTF. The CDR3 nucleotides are TGTGCCAGCAGTGAAGGACATCGTCACACCTTC.

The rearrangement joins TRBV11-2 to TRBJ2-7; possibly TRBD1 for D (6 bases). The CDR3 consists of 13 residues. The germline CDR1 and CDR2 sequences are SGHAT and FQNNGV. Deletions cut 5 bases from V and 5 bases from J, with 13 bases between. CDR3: CASSRRGWDEQYF. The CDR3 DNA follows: TGTGCCAGCAGCCGCAGGGGATGGGACGAGCAGTACTTC.

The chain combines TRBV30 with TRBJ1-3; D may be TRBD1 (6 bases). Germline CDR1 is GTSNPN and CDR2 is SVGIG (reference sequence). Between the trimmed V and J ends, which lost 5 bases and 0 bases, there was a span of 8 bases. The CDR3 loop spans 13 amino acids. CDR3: CAWWTDSGNTIYF. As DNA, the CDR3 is TGTGCCTGGTGGACAGACTCTGGAAACACCATATATTTT.

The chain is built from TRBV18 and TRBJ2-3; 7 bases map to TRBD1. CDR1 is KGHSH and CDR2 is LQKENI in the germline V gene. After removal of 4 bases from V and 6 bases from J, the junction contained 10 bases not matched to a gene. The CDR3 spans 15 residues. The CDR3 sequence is CASSLPGQRSDTQYF. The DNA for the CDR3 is TGTGCCAGCTCACTCCCGGGACAGCGATCCGATACGCAGTATTTT.

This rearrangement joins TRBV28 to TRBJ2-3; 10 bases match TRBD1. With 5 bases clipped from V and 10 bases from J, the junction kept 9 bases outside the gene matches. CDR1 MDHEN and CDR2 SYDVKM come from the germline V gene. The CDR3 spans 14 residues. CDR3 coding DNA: TGTGCCAGCAGTAACACCGGGACAGGGGCCGCGCAGTATTTT. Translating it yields CASSNTGTGAAQYF. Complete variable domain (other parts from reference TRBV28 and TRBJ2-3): DVKVTQSSRYLVKRTGEKVFLECVQDMDHENMFWYRQDPGLGLRLIYFSYDVKMKEKGDIPEGYSVSREKKERFSLILESASTNQTSMYLCASSNTGTGAAQYFGPGTRLTVL.

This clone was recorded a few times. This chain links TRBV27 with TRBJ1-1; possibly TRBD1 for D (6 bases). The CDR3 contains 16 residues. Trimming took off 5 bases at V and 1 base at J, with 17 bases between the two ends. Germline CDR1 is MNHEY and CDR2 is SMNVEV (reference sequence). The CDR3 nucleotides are TGTGCCAGCAGTCCAGGGGTGCGCCAGAGGAACACTGAAGCTTTCTTT. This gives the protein CASSPGVRQRNTEAFF.